This paragraph reports one TCR beta chain. Its antigen remains undetermined. No base qualities exist here, and no much larger clone lies one base off it. Instrument on record: Illumina HiSeq 1500. TCRdb trimmed public reads at Q25 via fastp, called clones via MiXCR and kept in-frame beta chains. Merged by CDR3 protein, the rows form single entries marked with the most common genes and DNA. The sample profile shows about 600,000 distinct CDR3 sequences; about 24% of them were found once. The ten top clones hold approximately 8% of the sample. According to the germline V gene, CDR1 reads KGHSH and CDR2 reads LQKENI. The CDR3, from cysteine to phenylalanine, totals 15 residues. Only CDR3 DNA is held: 45 bases, read in frame from base 1. V lost 0 bases and J lost 8 bases; the stretch between them is 13 bases long. These data originate in a study of T cell repertoires in cytomegalovirus infection (dated by TCRdb to about 2019). Looking at the study overall: The HLA type of each donor mattered for the analysis, because public TCR beta signatures pointed to carriage of CMV infection along with the matching HLA type.

Paper-wide results and their limitations: The ex vivo response was dominated by HLA-C-restricted CMV-specific TCR beta clonotypes, and the single most frequent clonotype in two of eight donors was supplied by these HLA-C-restricted clonotypes. In both this cohort and an independent cohort of some 350 donors, the cumulative frequency of public TCR beta family members distinguished carriers of CMV infection plus the relevant HLA type.

Sequencing was carried out using CD8+ T cells from PBMCs. Recombination joined TRBV18 with TRBJ1-4, and possibly TRBD1, on 5 matching bases. The clonotype was recovered from a human donor in good health (CMV status not recorded). Some clones in this sample may be carry-over from other donors' samples. The DNA sequence is as follows: TGTGCCAGCTCACCACCGGGCAGGGTTGAGGAAAAACTGTTTTTT. It encodes CASSPPGRVEEKLFF.